A single sample is the source of the 23 T cell receptor beta chains below, sequenced in a study of identical twins. MiXCR was run by TCRdb on the 5' RACE reads, yielding one entry per CDR3 protein. Among approximately 590,000 distinct CDR3 sequences listed, 7.5% to 10% were seen once. This same sample was also part of a study on yellow fever vaccine responses in identical twins.

The sequenced sample was PBMCs. These receptors were collected from a woman between 18 and 29 years old in good health.

V and J are TRBV18 and TRBJ2-1, with 9 bases matching TRBD1. CDR1 KGHSH and CDR2 LQKENI come from the germline V gene. Trimming removed 5 bases from V and 10 bases from J; junction bases left unmatched: 3. The CDR3 has 12 amino acids. The CDR3 DNA reads TGTGCCAGCTCAACAGGGGGCGACGAGCAGTTCTTC. Translation: CASSTGGDEQFF.

Written as DNA, the CDR3 is TGTGCCAGCAGTGGGGGAAACCATAGCAATCAGCCCCAGCATTTT. As protein: CASSGGNHSNQPQHF. The V and J genes are TRBV25-1 and TRBJ1-5, with D uncertain. CDR3 length: 15 amino acids. CDR1 and CDR2 from the germline V gene are MGHDK and SYGVNS. The V gene lost 4 bases and the J gene lost 0 bases, with 10 bases spanning the gap.

The sample holds a few counts of this clonotype. The chain is built from TRBV7-3 and TRBJ2-7; 9 bases map to TRBD2. CDR3 length equals 15 residues. Trimming took 5 bases from V and 2 from J; bases not matched to a gene: 7. From germline, CDR1 is SGHTA and CDR2 FQGTGA. The CDR3 region is CASSPSGAQTYEQYF. CDR3 nucleotide sequence: TGTGCCAGCAGCCCTAGCGGGGCACAAACCTACGAGCAGTACTTC.

The chain employs TRBV7-9 and TRBJ2-3; 8 bases line up with TRBD2. Germline CDR1 is SEHNR and CDR2 is FQNEAQ (reference sequence). The CDR3 totals 16 residues. V lost 5 bases and J lost 2; bases outside the gene matches: 9. CDR3 sequence: CASSLRTSFDTDTQYF. CDR3 bases: TGTGCCAGCAGCCTCCGGACTAGCTTTGACACAGATACGCAGTATTTT.

This clonotype was recorded a few times. The V and J genes are TRBV28 and TRBJ2-7; 7 bases match TRBD2. The V and J ends lost 6 bases and 0 bases, in that order; junction bases with no gene match: 14. CDR3 length equals 17 residues. Germline V gene data show CDR1 as MDHEN and CDR2 as SYDVKM. The CDR3 region has the DNA TGTGCCAGCAGCCGTTTCCGGGGAGGGAGGAGCTCCTACGAGCAGTACTTC. Amino acid sequence: CASSRFRGGRSSYEQYF.

CDR3 nucleotides: TGTGCCAGCAGTTACCTGCCGACTAGCTCCGAGCAGTACTTC. Translation gives CASSYLPTSSEQYF. The rearrangement joins TRBV6-2 or TRBV6-3 to TRBJ2-7; 7 bases fit TRBD2. Germline CDR1 is MNHEY and CDR2 is SVGEGT. V lost 2 bases and J lost 6; bases outside the gene matches: 7. CDR3 length equals 14 residues.

Many counts were recorded for this clonotype. This chain connects TRBV12-3 or TRBV12-4 to TRBJ2-2; 7 nucleotides align to TRBD1. The CDR3 has 15 residues. V lost 4 bases to trimming and J lost 6 bases; unmatched junction nucleotides: 8. The CDR3 sequence is CASSSWAGGSGELFF. CDR3 in DNA: TGTGCCAGCAGTTCGTGGGCAGGGGGTTCCGGGGAGCTGTTTTTT.

A remark on this clonotype: An end of the junction does not agree with germline; a read error may underlie this. This chain connects TRBV7-9 to TRBJ1-4; 8 nucleotides line up with TRBD1. Germline assignment: CDR1 SEHNR and CDR2 FQNEAQ (reference sequence). This CDR3 is built from 14 residues. The CDR3 DNA is TGTGCCAGCAGCTTGACAGGGGTGCGTGAAAAACTGGTTTTT. It specifies CASSLTGVREKLVF. The full variable domain, rest sourced from reference TRBV7-9 and TRBJ1-4, is DTGVSQNPRHKITKRGQNVTFRCDPISEHNRLYWYRQTLGQGPEFLTYFQNEAQLEKSRLLSDRFSAERPKGSFSTLEIQRTEQGDSAMYLCASSLTGVREKLVFGSGTQLSVL.

This clonotype has at least ten counts. The chain joins TRBV7-2 to TRBJ2-7; no clear D gene. The CDR3 has 14 residues. CDR1 and CDR2 (germline): SGHTA, FQGNSA. V was pared by 5 bases and J by 3 bases, with 14 bases between. Here the CDR3 DNA reads TGTGCCAGCAGCCCTCCAAGGTATGGCTACGAGCAGTACTTC. Its translation: CASSPPRYGYEQYF. The entire variable domain, with the rest obtained from reference TRBV7-2 and TRBJ2-7, is as follows: GAGVSQSPSNKVTEKGKDVELRCDPISGHTALYWYRQSLGQGLEFLIYFQGNSAPDKSGLPSDRFSAERTGGSVSTLTIQRTQQEDSAVYLCASSPPRYGYEQYFGPGTRLTVT.

This clonotype has only a few counts. The V gene is TRBV7-8, the J gene TRBJ2-4, with unresolved D. The CDR3 is 17 amino acids. Trimming took 5 bases from V and 5 from J, leaving 22 bases between them. The germline V gene encodes CDR1 SGHVS and CDR2 FQNEAQ. The CDR3 bases are TGTGCCAGCAGCCACGCGCTAGACTCTTCCCGGGAAAACATTCAGTACTTC. Translation: CASSHALDSSRENIQYF.

This clonotype occurred a few times. This chain uses TRBV15 with TRBJ2-2; D remains unclear. Looked up from germline, CDR1 is LNHNV and CDR2 is YYDKDF (reference sequence). The CDR3 extends over 14 amino acids. The V end lost 0 bases, the J end lost 5 bases, and 7 bases lay between the germline ends. CDR3 bases: TGTGCCACCAGCAGAGAGTGGGGAACCGGGGAGCTGTTTTTT. Its translation is CATSREWGTGELFF.

The J gene is TRBJ2-2, the V gene TRBV15, with 11 bases lining up with TRBD2. The CDR3 consists of 18 residues. Trimming at V came to 3 bases and at J to 6 bases, leaving 12 bases not matched to a gene. Germline V gene lookup returns CDR1 LNHNV and CDR2 YYDKDF (reference sequence). The CDR3 region is CATSRPASSGRPSGELFF. The CDR3 coding sequence is TGTGCCACCAGCAGGCCAGCCTCTAGCGGGAGGCCGTCCGGGGAGCTGTTTTTT.

Ten or more counts support this clonotype. The rearrangement joins TRBV5-6 to TRBJ2-7; D uncertain. Germline V gives CDR1 SGHDT, CDR2 YYEEEE. The V gene lost 0 bases and the J gene lost 3 bases, with 10 bases spanning the gap. There are 14 residues in the CDR3. CDR3 residues: CASSLEQPNYEQYF. Written as DNA, the CDR3 is TGTGCCAGCAGCTTGGAACAGCCGAACTACGAGCAGTACTTC.

In this sample, this clonotype turned up many times. The V gene is TRBV7-9, the J gene TRBJ2-7; D gene uncertain. The V and J ends lost 2 bases and 5 bases respectively, with 19 bases between them. CDR1 is SEHNR and CDR2 is FQNEAQ in the germline V gene (reference sequence). The CDR3 spans 16 residues. CDR3 nucleotides: TGTGCCAGCAGCTTAAAAGGGCACAGTGCTTCCAACGAGCAGTACTTC. This encodes CASSLKGHSASNEQYF.

The V and J genes are TRBV6-2 or TRBV6-3 and TRBJ2-2; 14 bases align to TRBD2. The ends lost 4 bases at V and 7 bases at J; junction bases unmatched: 8. This CDR3 is 17 amino acids long. Germline assignment: CDR1 MNHEY and CDR2 SVGEGT. The CDR3: CASSSTTSGRAYGELFF. Written as DNA, the CDR3 is TGTGCCAGCAGTTCCACGACTAGCGGGAGGGCCTACGGGGAGCTGTTTTTT.

In its sample, this clonotype was seen a few times. The gene calls are TRBV29-1 and TRBJ2-1; no clear D gene. This CDR3 is 12 amino acids long. Looked up from germline, CDR1 is SQVTM and CDR2 is ANQGSEA. V was shortened by 5 bases and J by 7 bases, with 12 bases between the two germline ends. The CDR3 protein is CSVRNSINEQFF. The CDR3 nucleotides are TGCAGCGTTCGGAACTCCATTAATGAGCAGTTCTTC.

This clonotype was recorded at least ten times. The chain uses TRBV7-2 and TRBJ2-3; TRBD1 matches at 7 bases. Germline trimming cut 3 bases from V and 0 bases from J; bases unmatched to any gene: 3. The V gene's germline CDR1 is SGHTA and CDR2 FQGNSA. The CDR3 length is 15 residues. The CDR3 DNA follows: TGTGCCAGCAGCTTGAGGGGGCCGAGCACAGATACGCAGTATTTT. This codes for CASSLRGPSTDTQYF.

This clonotype showed up many times. This chain links TRBV3-1 with TRBJ2-7; 7 bases map to TRBD1. The V gene end was trimmed by 1 base and the J gene end by 4 bases; junction bases not matched to a gene: 13. The CDR3 is 17 residues long. Germline V gene data show CDR1 as LGHDT and CDR2 as YNNKEL (reference sequence). The CDR3 loop is CASSQGPRQGFSYEQYF. The CDR3 DNA sequence: TGTGCCAGCAGCCAAGGTCCGAGACAGGGATTTTCATACGAGCAGTACTTC.

In its sample, this clonotype was seen a few times. The J gene is TRBJ2-3, the V gene TRBV10-3, with 8 bases identical to TRBD2. CDR1 is ENHRY and CDR2 is SYGVKD in the germline V gene. J lost 0 bases, V lost 0 bases, and 11 bases had no gene match. The CDR3 is 19 amino acids. The CDR3 DNA reads as TGTGCCATCAGTGAGTCAGGAAGGAGCGGGAGCCCTAGCACAGATACGCAGTATTTT. Amino acids: CAISESGRSGSPSTDTQYF.

The chain couples TRBV6-5 to TRBJ2-1; 7 bases fit TRBD2. This CDR3 spans 15 amino acids. V lost 0 bases, J lost 8 bases, and 7 bases stayed unmatched. CDR1 and CDR2 from the germline V gene are MNHEY and SVGAGI. DNA of the CDR3: TGTGCCAGCAGTTACTCTCCAGCCCTAGCGGATGAGCAGTTCTTC. Translation: CASSYSPALADEQFF.

Of note for this clonotype: A read error may produce the germline difference seen at one junction end. The chain joins TRBV12-3 or TRBV12-4 to TRBJ2-5; 7 bases map to TRBD1. This CDR3 has 13 residues. The CDR3 protein is CASTLDRAETQYF. Here the CDR3 DNA reads TGTGCCAGCACTTTAGACAGGGCAGAGACCCAGTACTTC.

The chain carries TRBV7-9 and TRBJ1-2, with 7 bases that match TRBD1. The germline V gene encodes CDR1 SEHNR and CDR2 FQNEAQ (reference sequence). The CDR3 extends over 15 amino acids. V was pared by 0 bases and J by 6 bases, with 7 bases of the junction left unmatched. CDR3 DNA: TGTGCCAGCAGCTTAGCGTTTCAGCAGGGGGATGGCTACACCTTC. It translates to CASSLAFQQGDGYTF.

This clonotype was recorded a few times. V and J are TRBV29-1 and TRBJ2-6; tentative D call: TRBD1 (5 bases). The CDR3 covers 17 residues. Germline CDR1 is SQVTM and CDR2 is ANQGSEA. The V gene lost 1 base and the J gene lost 1 base, with 14 bases spanning the gap. Here the CDR3 DNA reads TGCAGCGTTGAAGCGACCCAGGGTAGTTCTGGGGCCAACGTCCTGACTTTC. Its translation: CSVEATQGSSGANVLTF.